Listed here are 28 T cell receptor beta chains from one sample, sequenced in a study of T cells in women clearing cervical HPV infection. The assay was immunoSEQ multiplex PCR, and TCRdb's table has in-frame clones only and misses some. The table counts around 30,000 clones; about 7% lies in the top ten. The sequencing sample was made of blood buffy coat. These receptor sequences come from a woman between 18 and 69 years old with a cervical HPV16 infection that either progressed to CIN3+ or cleared (not recorded which).

Regarding this clone: Read coverage stops 3 residues before the CDR3 terminus; the germline J gene supplies the remainder. This chain uses TRBV12-3 or TRBV12-4 with TRBJ2-1; maybe TRBD1 (5 bases). This CDR3 is 15 amino acids long. The V end lost 6 bases, the J end lost 6 bases, and 18 bases lay between the germline ends. This CDR3 reads CASRPPKGQGNEQFF. The part of the CDR3 DNA that was read is TGTGCCAGCAGACCCCCCAAGGGGCAAGGCAATGAG.

A word on this clone: Read sequence stops 3 residues before the CDR3 end, and the germline J gene provides the missing end. The chain joins TRBV19 to TRBJ1-2; D possibly corresponds to TRBD1 (6 bases). The CDR3 length is 15 residues. Germline-derived CDR1 and CDR2 are LNHDA and SQIVND (reference sequence). The CDR3 bases that were read are TGTGCCAGTCGTTGGAGGGCCCGGGACATCAACGAC. Translation: CASRWRARDIND. The full CDR3 protein is CASRWRARDINDYTF. Together with reference TRBV19 and TRBJ1-2, the CDR3 gives the full variable domain: DGGITQSPKYLFRKEGQNVTLSCEQNLNHDAMYWYRQDPGQGLRLIYYSQIVNDFQKGDIAEGYSVSREKKESFPLTVTSAQKNPTAFYLCASRWRARDINDYTFGSGTRLTVV.

Regarding this clone: The CDR3 end lies 3 residues beyond the end of the read and is filled in from the germline J gene. V usage is TRBV19 and J usage is TRBJ2-4, with a possible D match to TRBD2 (5 bases). The CDR3 sequence is 16 residues long. Germline lookup yields CDR1 LNHDA and CDR2 SQIVND (reference sequence). Here the CDR3 reads CASTPTRARLFYGQYF. Partial CDR3 DNA: TGTGCCAGTACACCAACAAGGGCACGACTATTTTATGGT.

Turning to this clone: The observed sequence ends 3 residues before the CDR3 terminus, with the missing tail filled in from the germline J gene. The identical CDR3 is also encoded by other nucleotide sequences in the sample. This chain joins TRBV11-2 and TRBJ1-3, with a possible D match to TRBD1 (6 bases). Germline CDR1 SGHAT, CDR2 FQNNGV. V was shortened by 3 bases and J by 4 bases, with 10 bases between the two germline ends. This CDR3 has 14 amino acids. The CDR3 sequence: CASSFIGQGNTIYF. The covered CDR3 bases are TGTGCCAGCAGCTTCATAGGACAGGGAAACACC.

Of note for this clone: The read stops 3 residues short of the end of the CDR3; the missing end is completed from the germline J gene. The chain links TRBV19 to TRBJ1-1, with D possibly matching TRBD1 (5 bases). The CDR3 sequence is 18 residues long. CDR1 is LNHDA and CDR2 is SQIVND in the germline V gene (reference sequence). V gave up 2 bases and J gave up 0 bases, with 19 bases separating them. This CDR3 is CASSIRTRAGGMNTEAFF. Partial CDR3 DNA: TGTGCCAGTAGTATACGAACCCGAGCGGGGGGAATGAACACTGAA.

Concerning this clone: The CDR3 is cut off 3 residues early in the read; its end comes from the germline J gene. The V and J genes are TRBV4-1 and TRBJ2-7; TRBD1 matches at 7 bases. Trimming removed 1 base from V and 3 bases from J; junction bases left unmatched: 15. The germline V gene has CDR1 MGHRA and CDR2 YSYEKL. The CDR3 has 18 residues. The CDR3 sequence: CASSQGHRGTVKDYEQYF. The sequenced part of the CDR3 DNA is TGCGCCAGCAGCCAAGGCCACAGGGGTACCGTCAAAGACTACGAG.

About this clone: The sequence runs out 3 residues before the end of the CDR3; the remainder is reconstructed from the germline J gene. The chain is built from TRBV5-4 and TRBJ1-1; 7 nucleotides align to TRBD1. V shed 0 bases and J 3 bases; nucleotides not matched to a gene: 2. Germline CDR1 SGHNT, CDR2 YYREEE (reference sequence). The CDR3 is 14 residues long. The DNA read from the CDR3 is TGTGCCAGCAGCTTGGACAGGGGCGACACTGAA. Protein: CASSLDRGDTE. In full, the CDR3 reads CASSLDRGDTEAFF. Looking up the rest from reference TRBV5-4 and TRBJ1-1 gives the full variable domain: ETGVTQSPTHLIKTRGQQVTLRCSSQSGHNTVSWYQQALGQGPQFIFQYYREEENGRGNFPPRFSGLQFPNYSSELNVNALELDDSALYLCASSLDRGDTEAFFGQGTRLTVV.

Worth noting for this clone: The read gets to within 3 residues of the CDR3 end, and the germline J gene fills in the rest. The chain combines TRBV5-1 with TRBJ2-7; TRBD2 matches 14 bases. The V segment lost 2 bases and the J segment 0 bases; nucleotides outside the gene matches: 7. This CDR3 comprises 18 residues. The germline gives CDR1 SGHRS, CDR2 YFSETQ. The covered CDR3 bases are TGCGCCAGCAGCTTCGGGACTAGCGGGGGCCCGAGCTCCTACGAG. It yields the protein CASSFGTSGGPSSYE. The complete CDR3 protein is CASSFGTSGGPSSYEQYF.

Of note for this clone: The read halts 3 residues ahead of the CDR3 end, with the missing end drawn from the germline J gene. This chain uses TRBV12-5 with TRBJ2-7; 8 bases agree with TRBD1. The V segment lost 3 bases and the J segment 5 bases; nucleotides outside the gene matches: 12. The germline V gene encodes CDR1 LGHNT and CDR2 FRNRAP. The CDR3 is 16 residues long. The covered CDR3 bases are TGTGCTAGTGGTTTTTTGCTCCCGGACAGGGCTCACGAG. Protein: CASGFLLPDRAHE. The complete CDR3 reads CASGFLLPDRAHEQYF.

Remarks on this clone: The read terminates 3 residues before the CDR3 end, so the remaining end is supplied by the germline J gene. The chain carries TRBV18 and TRBJ2-2, with 8 bases identical to TRBD2. The CDR3 totals 20 residues. Germline V lookup: CDR1 KGHSH, CDR2 LQKENI. V lost 2 bases to trimming and J lost 4 bases; unmatched junction nucleotides: 18. CDR3 residues: CASSPAGPRGVRTFTGELFF. CDR3 bases read: TGTGCCAGCTCACCAGCGGGACCGCGGGGGGTGAGGACATTCACCGGGGAG.

As for this clone: The read terminates 3 residues before the CDR3 end, so the remaining end is supplied by the germline J gene. The chain is built from TRBV30 and TRBJ1-2, with unresolved D. The germline V gene encodes CDR1 GTSNPN and CDR2 SVGIG (reference sequence). The CDR3 contains 13 residues. CDR3 residues: CAWRTYSSYDYTF. The part of the CDR3 DNA that was read is TGTGCCTGGAGAACCTATAGCTCCTACGAC.

In the case of this clone: At one boundary the junction diverges from the germline segment, which might be a read error. The read is 3 residues too short to cover the CDR3 end, so that end is filled in from the germline J gene. This chain connects TRBV19 to TRBJ1-2; D not certain. The CDR3 is 14 amino acids. Germline loops: CDR1 LNHDA, CDR2 SQIVND (reference sequence). CDR3 amino acids: CASSKTSGIYDYTF. Partial CDR3 DNA: TGTGCCAGCAGTAAGACTAGCGGTATCTACGAC.

CDR3 sequence reads: CASSSRTGGDTQYF. CDR3 bases read: TGTGCCAGCAGCTCCCGGACAGGGGGGGATACG. This chain connects TRBV7-9 to TRBJ2-3, with 10 bases identical to TRBD1. The read finishes 3 residues shy of the CDR3 end, and the germline J gene is used to complete it. This CDR3 has 14 amino acids. The junction had 4 bases not matched to a gene; V was cut back by 4 bases and J by 6 bases. Germline loops: CDR1 SEHNR, CDR2 FQNEAQ (reference sequence). The whole variable domain, filled in from reference TRBV7-9 and TRBJ2-3, reads DTGVSQNPRHKITKRGQNVTFRCDPISEHNRLYWYRQTLGQGPEFLTYFQNEAQLEKSRLLSDRFSAERPKGSFSTLEIQRTEQGDSAMYLCASSSRTGGDTQYFGPGTRLTVL.

With respect to this clone: The read ends 3 residues before the CDR3 terminus; that terminus is restored from the germline J gene. The sample carries other DNA sequences with the same CDR3. The chain is built from TRBV30 and TRBJ1-3, with D maybe TRBD1 (6 bases). Looked up from germline, CDR1 is GTSNPN and CDR2 is SVGIG (reference sequence). The CDR3 spans 13 residues. V dropped 1 base and J dropped 4 bases, with 8 bases sitting between them. The DNA read from the CDR3 is TGTGCCTGGAGTGGGGGGCTGGGAAACACC. It codes for CAWSGGLGNT. The whole CDR3 protein reads CAWSGGLGNTIYF.

About this clone: The sequence runs out 3 residues before the end of the CDR3; the remainder is reconstructed from the germline J gene. The rearrangement joins TRBV30 to TRBJ2-7; D perhaps matches TRBD2 (7 bases). Trimming took off 3 bases at V and 1 base at J, with 19 bases between the two ends. CDR1 is GTSNPN and CDR2 is SVGIG in the germline V gene (reference sequence). The CDR3 consists of 16 residues. The CDR3 protein is CAWRTGRAGLSYEQYF. The sequenced CDR3 bases are TGTGCCTGGAGGACAGGCCGAGCGGGACTATCCTACGAG.

Concerning this clone: The sequence runs out 3 residues before the end of the CDR3; the remainder is reconstructed from the germline J gene. The J gene is TRBJ1-1, the V gene TRBV20-1, with 8 bases identical to TRBD1. CDR1 is DFQATT and CDR2 is SNEGSKA in the germline V gene (reference sequence). The V segment lost 0 bases and the J segment 5 bases; nucleotides outside the gene matches: 5. The CDR3 has 14 amino acids. Here the CDR3 reads CSARERTGQTEAFF. The CDR3 DNA, read in part, is TGCAGTGCTAGAGAAAGGACAGGGCAGACTGAA.

A remark on this clone: The CDR3 end is not reached by the read, which stops 3 residues before it; the germline J gene fills it in. Distinct nucleotide sequences in the sample also encode this CDR3. This chain connects TRBV7-6 to TRBJ1-1, with D possibly matching TRBD1 (6 bases). In germline, CDR1 is SGHVS, CDR2 FNYEAQ. The length of the CDR3 is 15 residues. With 1 base removed from V and 4 bases from J, the gap between germline ends came to 13 bases. CDR3 loop: CASSLDTQGFTEAFF. CDR3 bases read: TGTGCCAGCAGCTTAGATACGCAGGGGTTCACTGAA.

As concerns this clone: The read ends 3 residues early relative to the CDR3; the germline J gene fills the gap. This sequence joins TRBV19 and TRBJ1-1, with TRBD1 identical over 7 bases. CDR1 LNHDA and CDR2 SQIVND come from the germline V gene (reference sequence). The V gene end was trimmed by 0 bases and the J gene end by 4 bases; junction bases not matched to a gene: 8. The CDR3 is 16 amino acids. The covered CDR3 bases are TGTGCCAGTAGTATAGAGGCGGAGGGGGCAGGCACTGAA. Amino acid sequence: CASSIEAEGAGTE. The whole CDR3 sequence reads CASSIEAEGAGTEAFF.

A word on this clone: The read gets to within 3 residues of the CDR3 end, and the germline J gene fills in the rest. V usage is TRBV2 and J usage is TRBJ1-5; 8 bases line up with TRBD1. Germline V gene sequence: CDR1 SNHLY, CDR2 FYNNEI. The trim removed 5 bases at V and 5 bases at J, leaving 5 bases unmatched. This CDR3 contains 14 residues. The CDR3 bases that were read are TGTGCCAGCAGTACCAGACAGGGGTATCAGCCC. The encoded protein is CASSTRQGYQP. In full, the CDR3 is CASSTRQGYQPQHF.

A remark on this clone: The read comes to an end 3 residues before the CDR3 does, leaving the germline J gene to fill in the end. The chain links TRBV20-1 to TRBJ2-5; a weak D match, TRBD2 (6 bases). The CDR3 has 16 residues. Trimming removed 3 bases at V and 0 bases at J, with 17 bases between. Per the germline V gene, CDR1 is DFQATT and CDR2 is SNEGSKA (reference sequence). The sequenced CDR3 bases are TGCAGTGCTAGGACTCAGACTAGGCAACACCAAGAGACC. It yields the protein CSARTQTRQHQET. The CDR3 as a whole reads CSARTQTRQHQETQYF.

A word on this clone: The read finishes 3 residues shy of the CDR3 end, and the germline J gene is used to complete it. V usage is TRBV7-2 and J usage is TRBJ1-2; 10 bases match TRBD1. Germline V gives CDR1 SGHTA, CDR2 FQGNSA. CDR3 size: 14 residues. CDR3 sequence reads: CASTPGQGWNDYTF. The CDR3 DNA, read in part, is TGTGCCAGCACCCCGGGACAGGGGTGGAATGAC.

As concerns this clone: The read terminates 3 residues before the CDR3 end, so the remaining end is supplied by the germline J gene. The chain has TRBV2 and TRBJ1-1; D might be TRBD1 (5 bases). CDR3 size: 14 residues. The germline V gene has CDR1 SNHLY and CDR2 FYNNEI. The V gene lost 2 bases and the J gene lost 0 bases, with 7 bases spanning the gap. CDR3 protein: CASSERGMNTEAFF. The DNA read from the CDR3 is TGTGCCAGCAGTGAAAGGGGAATGAACACTGAA.

Note on this clone: The CDR3 end lies 3 residues beyond the end of the read and is filled in from the germline J gene. The gene calls are TRBV5-4 and TRBJ1-4; 7 bases line up with TRBD1. In germline, CDR1 is SGHNT, CDR2 YYREEE (reference sequence). The junction had 6 bases not matched to a gene; V was cut back by 4 bases and J by 3 bases. The CDR3 is 15 residues long. CDR3 bases read: TGTGCCAGCAGCCCCGGGACAGCCGCTAATGAAAAA. It translates to CASSPGTAANEK. The whole CDR3 protein is CASSPGTAANEKLFF.

On this clone itself: The read ends 3 residues early relative to the CDR3; the germline J gene fills the gap. The chain joins TRBV7-6 to TRBJ2-7; 7 bases are shared with TRBD2. Germline V gives CDR1 SGHVS, CDR2 FNYEAQ. The CDR3 is 16 amino acids. J was trimmed by 3 bases and V by 1 base; bases with no gene match: 9. Partial CDR3 DNA: TGTGCCAGCAGCTTAGAACGGCGGGGGAAAAACTACGAG. It specifies CASSLERRGKNYE. The full CDR3 reads CASSLERRGKNYEQYF. Looking up the rest from reference TRBV7-6 and TRBJ2-7 gives the full variable domain: GAGVSQSPRYKVTKRGQDVALRCDPISGHVSLYWYRQALGQGPEFLTYFNYEAQQDKSGLPNDRFSAERPEGSISTLTIQRTEQRDSAMYRCASSLERRGKNYEQYFGPGTRLTVT.

In regard to this clone: Sequencing ends 3 residues short of the CDR3 end; the germline J gene provides the rest. The J gene is TRBJ2-3, the V gene TRBV7-3, with TRBD2 matching 11 bases. The CDR3 is 15 residues long. From germline, CDR1 is SGHTA and CDR2 FQGTGA. The sequenced part of the CDR3 DNA is TGTGCCAGCAGTCGACTAGCGGGGAACCAAGAGACG. As protein: CASSRLAGNQET. The entire CDR3 is CASSRLAGNQETQYF.

About this clone: The read ends 3 residues early relative to the CDR3; the germline J gene fills the gap. The chain employs TRBV11-2 and TRBJ2-1; 10 bases agree with TRBD2. The CDR3 extends over 15 amino acids. With 4 bases clipped from V and 6 bases from J, the junction kept 6 bases outside the gene matches. Germline V lookup: CDR1 SGHAT, CDR2 FQNNGV. Incomplete CDR3 DNA: TGTGCCAGCAGCTACGTAGCGGGAGGACTCAATGAG. Protein product: CASSYVAGGLNE. The full CDR3 reads CASSYVAGGLNEQFF.

Concerning this clone itself: The CDR3 end falls 3 residues outside the read, so it is completed with the germline J gene. The V call is TRBV19, the J call TRBJ2-7; the D gene is possibly TRBD2 (5 bases). Germline values: CDR1 LNHDA, CDR2 SQIVND (reference sequence). V gave up 4 bases and J gave up 5 bases, with 15 bases separating them. The CDR3 has 14 residues. The CDR3: CASSRAELGDEQYF. CDR3 bases read: TGTGCCAGTAGTAGAGCGGAGCTTGGGGACGAG.

Concerning this clone: Read sequence stops 3 residues before the CDR3 end, and the germline J gene provides the missing end. This chain connects TRBV7-8 to TRBJ2-7; possible D gene TRBD2, 6 bases. This CDR3 is 15 amino acids long. V dropped 6 bases and J dropped 0 bases, with 15 bases sitting between them. The germline V gene encodes CDR1 SGHVS and CDR2 FQNEAQ. Here the CDR3 reads CASREHRGGSYEQYF. The CDR3 bases that were read are TGTGCCAGCAGGGAACATCGGGGAGGCTCCTACGAG.